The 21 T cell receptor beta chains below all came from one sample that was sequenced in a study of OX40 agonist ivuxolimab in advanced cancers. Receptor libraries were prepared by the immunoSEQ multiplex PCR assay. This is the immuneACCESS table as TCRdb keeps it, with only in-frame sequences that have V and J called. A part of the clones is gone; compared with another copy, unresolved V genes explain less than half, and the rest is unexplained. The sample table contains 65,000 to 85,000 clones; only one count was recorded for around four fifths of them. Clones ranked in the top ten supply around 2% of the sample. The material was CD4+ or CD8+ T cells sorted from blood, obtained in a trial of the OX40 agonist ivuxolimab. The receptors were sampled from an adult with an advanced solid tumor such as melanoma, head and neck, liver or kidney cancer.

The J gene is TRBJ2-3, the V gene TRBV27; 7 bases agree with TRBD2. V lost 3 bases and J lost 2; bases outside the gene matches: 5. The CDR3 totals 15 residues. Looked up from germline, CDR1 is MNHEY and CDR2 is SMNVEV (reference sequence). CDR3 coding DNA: TGTGCCAGCAGTTTTCGAGCGGGGTACACAGATACGCAGTATTTT. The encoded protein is CASSFRAGYTDTQYF.

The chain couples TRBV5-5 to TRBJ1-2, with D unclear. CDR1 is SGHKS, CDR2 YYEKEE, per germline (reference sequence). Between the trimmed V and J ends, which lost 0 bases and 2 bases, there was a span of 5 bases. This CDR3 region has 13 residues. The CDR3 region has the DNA TGTGCCAGCAGCTTGGATCAAAACTATGGCTACACCTTC. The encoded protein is CASSLDQNYGYTF.

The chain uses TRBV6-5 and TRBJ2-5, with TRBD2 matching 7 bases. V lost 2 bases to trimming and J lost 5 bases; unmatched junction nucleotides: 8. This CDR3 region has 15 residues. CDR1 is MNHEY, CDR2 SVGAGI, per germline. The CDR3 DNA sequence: TGTGCCAGCAGTTACGGTCAAGCGGGGTACGAGACCCAGTACTTC. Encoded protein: CASSYGQAGYETQYF.

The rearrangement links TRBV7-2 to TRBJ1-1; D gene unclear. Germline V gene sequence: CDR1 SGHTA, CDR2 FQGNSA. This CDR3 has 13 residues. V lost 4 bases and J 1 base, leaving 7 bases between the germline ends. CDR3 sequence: CASSWASNTEAFF. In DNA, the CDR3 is TGTGCCAGCAGCTGGGCTTCGAACACTGAAGCTTTCTTT.

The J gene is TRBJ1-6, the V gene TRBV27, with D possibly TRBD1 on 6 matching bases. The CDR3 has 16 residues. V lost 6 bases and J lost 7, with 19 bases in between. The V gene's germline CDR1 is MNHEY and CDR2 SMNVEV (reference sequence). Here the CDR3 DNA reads TGTGCCAGCAGAGAAATTCAGACAGGCTCAAATTCACCCCTCCACTTT. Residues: CASREIQTGSNSPLHF.

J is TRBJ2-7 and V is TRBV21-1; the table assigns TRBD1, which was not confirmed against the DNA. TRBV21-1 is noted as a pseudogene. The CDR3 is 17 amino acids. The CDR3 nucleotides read TGTGCCAGCAGCCAGACGACGGGTAGGGGGAAAACCTACGAGCAGTACTTC. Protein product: CASSQTTGRGKTYEQYF.

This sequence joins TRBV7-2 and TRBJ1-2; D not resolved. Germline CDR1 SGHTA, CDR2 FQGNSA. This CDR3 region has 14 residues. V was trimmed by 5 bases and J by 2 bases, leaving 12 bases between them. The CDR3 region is CASSVIPTNYGYTF. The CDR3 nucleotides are TGTGCCAGCAGCGTAATCCCCACAAACTATGGCTACACCTTC. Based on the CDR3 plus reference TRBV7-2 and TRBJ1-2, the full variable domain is GAGVSQSPSNKVTEKGKDVELRCDPISGHTALYWYRQSLGQGLEFLIYFQGNSAPDKSGLPSDRFSAERTGGSVSTLTIQRTQQEDSAVYLCASSVIPTNYGYTFGSGTRLTVV.

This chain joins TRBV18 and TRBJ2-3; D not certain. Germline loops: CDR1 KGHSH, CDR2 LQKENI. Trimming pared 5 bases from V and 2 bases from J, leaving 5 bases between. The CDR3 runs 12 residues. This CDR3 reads CASSSLTDTQYF. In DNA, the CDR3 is TGTGCCAGCTCATCTCTCACAGATACGCAGTATTTT.

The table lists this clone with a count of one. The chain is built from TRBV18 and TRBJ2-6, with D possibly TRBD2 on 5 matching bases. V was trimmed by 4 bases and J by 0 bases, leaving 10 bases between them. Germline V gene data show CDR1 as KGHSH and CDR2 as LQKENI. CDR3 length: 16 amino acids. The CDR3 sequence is CASSLRRSSGANVLTF. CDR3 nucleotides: TGTGCCAGCTCACTTCGGAGGAGCTCTGGGGCCAACGTCCTGACTTTC.

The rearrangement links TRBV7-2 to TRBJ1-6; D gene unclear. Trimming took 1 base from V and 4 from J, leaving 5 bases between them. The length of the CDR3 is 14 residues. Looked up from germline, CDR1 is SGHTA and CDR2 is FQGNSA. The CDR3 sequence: CASSLDGYNSPLHF. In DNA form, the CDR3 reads TGTGCCAGCAGCTTAGACGGATATAATTCACCCCTCCACTTT.

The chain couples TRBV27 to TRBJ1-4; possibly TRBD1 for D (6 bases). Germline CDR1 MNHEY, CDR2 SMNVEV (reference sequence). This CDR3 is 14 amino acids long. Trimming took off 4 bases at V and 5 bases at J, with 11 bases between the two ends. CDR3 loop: CASSWGANNEKLFF. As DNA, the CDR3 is TGTGCCAGCAGTTGGGGGGCGAACAATGAAAAACTGTTTTTT. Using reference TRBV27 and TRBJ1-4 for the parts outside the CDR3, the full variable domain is EAQVTQNPRYLITVTGKKLTVTCSQNMNHEYMSWYRQDPGLGLRQIYYSMNVEVTDKGDVPEGYKVSRKEKRNFPLILESPSPNQTSLYFCASSWGANNEKLFFGSGTQLSVL.

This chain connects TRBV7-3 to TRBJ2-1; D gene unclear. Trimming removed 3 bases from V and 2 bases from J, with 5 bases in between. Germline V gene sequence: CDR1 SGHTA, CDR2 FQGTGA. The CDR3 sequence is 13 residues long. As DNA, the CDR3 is TGTGCCAGCAGCTTTGATACCTACAATGAGCAGTTCTTC. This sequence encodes CASSFDTYNEQFF.

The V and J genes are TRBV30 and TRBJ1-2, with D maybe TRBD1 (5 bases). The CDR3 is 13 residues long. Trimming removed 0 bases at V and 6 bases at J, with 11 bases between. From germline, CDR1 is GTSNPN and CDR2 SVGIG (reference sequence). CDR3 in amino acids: CAWSVLREDGYTF. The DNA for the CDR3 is TGTGCCTGGAGTGTACTCAGGGAAGATGGCTACACCTTC.

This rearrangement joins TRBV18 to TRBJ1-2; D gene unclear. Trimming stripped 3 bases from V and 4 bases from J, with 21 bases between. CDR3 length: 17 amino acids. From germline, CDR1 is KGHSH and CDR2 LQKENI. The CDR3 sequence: CASSPELSGRRGYGYTF. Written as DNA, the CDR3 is TGTGCCAGCTCACCGGAGTTAAGCGGTCGACGAGGCTATGGCTACACCTTC.

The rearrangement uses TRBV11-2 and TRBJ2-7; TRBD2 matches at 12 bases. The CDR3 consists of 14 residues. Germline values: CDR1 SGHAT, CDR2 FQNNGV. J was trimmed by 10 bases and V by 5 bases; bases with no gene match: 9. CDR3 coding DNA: TGTGCCAGCAGCCAATCGACTAGCGGGAGAGCCCAGTACTTC. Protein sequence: CASSQSTSGRAQYF.

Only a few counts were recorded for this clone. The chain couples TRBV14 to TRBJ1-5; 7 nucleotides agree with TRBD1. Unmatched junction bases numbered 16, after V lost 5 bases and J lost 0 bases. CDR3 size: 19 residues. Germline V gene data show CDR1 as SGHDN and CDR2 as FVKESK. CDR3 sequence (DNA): TGTGCCAGCAGCTCTCCCCCGGGACAGAGGTTTTATAGCAATCAGCCCCAGCATTTT. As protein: CASSSPPGQRFYSNQPQHF.

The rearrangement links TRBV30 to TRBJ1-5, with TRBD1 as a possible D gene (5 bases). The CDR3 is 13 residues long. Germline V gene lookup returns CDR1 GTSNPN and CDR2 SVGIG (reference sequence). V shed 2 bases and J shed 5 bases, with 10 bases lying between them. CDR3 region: CAWSTGTDQPQHF. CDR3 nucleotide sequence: TGTGCCTGGAGTACCGGGACGGATCAGCCCCAGCATTTT.

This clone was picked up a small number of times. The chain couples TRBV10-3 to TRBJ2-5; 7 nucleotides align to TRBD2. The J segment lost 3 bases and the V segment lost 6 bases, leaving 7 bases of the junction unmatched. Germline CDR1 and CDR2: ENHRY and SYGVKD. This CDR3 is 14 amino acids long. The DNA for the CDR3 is TGTGCCATCAGCAAGGGAGGGAGAAAAGAGACCCAGTACTTC. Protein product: CAISKGGRKETQYF.

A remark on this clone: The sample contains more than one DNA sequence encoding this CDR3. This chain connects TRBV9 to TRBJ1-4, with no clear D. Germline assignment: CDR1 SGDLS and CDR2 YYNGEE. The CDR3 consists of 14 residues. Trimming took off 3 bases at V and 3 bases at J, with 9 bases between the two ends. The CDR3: CASSGRAANEKLFF. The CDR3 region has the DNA TGTGCCAGCAGCGGTCGGGCAGCTAATGAAAAACTGTTTTTT.

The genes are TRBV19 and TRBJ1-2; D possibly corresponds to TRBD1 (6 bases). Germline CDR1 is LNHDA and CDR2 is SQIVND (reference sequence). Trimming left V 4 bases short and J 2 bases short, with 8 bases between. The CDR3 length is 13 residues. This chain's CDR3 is CASSTTGNYGYTF. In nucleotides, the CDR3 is TGTGCCAGTAGTACCACAGGGAACTATGGCTACACCTTC.

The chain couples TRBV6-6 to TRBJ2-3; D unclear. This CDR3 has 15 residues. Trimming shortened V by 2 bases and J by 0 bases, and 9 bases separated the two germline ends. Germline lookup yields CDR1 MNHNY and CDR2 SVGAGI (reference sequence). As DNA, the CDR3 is TGTGCCAGCAGTTACGTCCGGCAGAGCACAGATACGCAGTATTTT. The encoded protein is CASSYVRQSTDTQYF.